The clone carrying this TCR beta chain was recorded a few times. TCRdb reprocessed the reads with MiXCR, giving one entry per CDR3 protein. The profile shows 80,000 to 100,000 distinct CDR3 sequences, around a third of them singletons. The data belong to a study of type 1 regulatory T cells. This CDR3 comprises 15 residues. Germline-derived CDR1 and CDR2 are SGHVS and FQNEAQ. V was clipped by 2 bases and J by 9 bases; unmatched bases: 10. This TCR came from a human donor in good health. The chain uses TRBV7-8 and TRBJ2-1, with 7 bases that match TRBD2. The source material was CD4+ T cells, either the whole sample or a sorted fraction (not recorded which). CDR3 nucleotides: TGTGCCAGCAGCTTAAGAGGGCGGGAGAGGGTTGAGCAGTTCTTC. Encoded protein: CASSLRGRERVEQFF.